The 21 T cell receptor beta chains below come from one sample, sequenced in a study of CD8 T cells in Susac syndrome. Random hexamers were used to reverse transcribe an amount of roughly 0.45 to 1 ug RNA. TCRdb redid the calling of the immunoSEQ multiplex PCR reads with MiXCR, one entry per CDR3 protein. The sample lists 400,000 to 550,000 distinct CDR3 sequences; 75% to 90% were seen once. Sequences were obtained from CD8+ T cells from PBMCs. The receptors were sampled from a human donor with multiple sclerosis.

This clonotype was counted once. As DNA, the CDR3 is TGCAGCGTCGAGGGGGGAACGGACACGGGCGAAAAACTGTTTTTT. It specifies CSVEGGTDTGEKLFF. The chain combines TRBV29-1 with TRBJ1-4; possible D gene TRBD1, 6 bases. Germline V gives CDR1 SQVTM, CDR2 ANQGSEA. CDR3 size: 15 residues. V was cut by 6 bases and J by 8 bases, with 22 bases left in between.

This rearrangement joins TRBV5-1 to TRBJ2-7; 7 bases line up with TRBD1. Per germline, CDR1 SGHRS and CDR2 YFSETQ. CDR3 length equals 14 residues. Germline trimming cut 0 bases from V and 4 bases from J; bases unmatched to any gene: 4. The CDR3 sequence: CASSLEGARYEQYF. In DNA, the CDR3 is TGCGCCAGCAGCTTGGAGGGGGCGCGGTACGAGCAGTACTTC.

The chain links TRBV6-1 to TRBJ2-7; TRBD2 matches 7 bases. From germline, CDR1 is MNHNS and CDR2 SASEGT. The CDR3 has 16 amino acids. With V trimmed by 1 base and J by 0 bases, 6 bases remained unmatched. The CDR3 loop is CASSEDGGTPSYEQYF. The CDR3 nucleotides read TGTGCCAGCAGTGAAGACGGGGGGACCCCCTCCTACGAGCAGTACTTC.

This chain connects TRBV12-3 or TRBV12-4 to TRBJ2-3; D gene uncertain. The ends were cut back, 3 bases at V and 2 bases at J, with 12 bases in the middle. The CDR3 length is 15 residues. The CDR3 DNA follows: TGTGCCAGCAGTTTGGGTCACAGCTTCACAGATACGCAGTATTTT. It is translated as CASSLGHSFTDTQYF.

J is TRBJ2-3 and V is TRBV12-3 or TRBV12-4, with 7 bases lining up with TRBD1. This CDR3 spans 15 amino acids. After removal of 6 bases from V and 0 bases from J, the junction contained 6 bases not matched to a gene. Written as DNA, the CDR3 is TGTGCCAGCAGCCCCCGGGACAGAAGCACAGATACGCAGTATTTT. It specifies CASSPRDRSTDTQYF.

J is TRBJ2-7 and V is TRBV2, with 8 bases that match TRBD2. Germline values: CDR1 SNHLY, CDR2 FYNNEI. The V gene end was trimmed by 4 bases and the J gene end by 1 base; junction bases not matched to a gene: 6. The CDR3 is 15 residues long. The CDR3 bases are TGTGCCAGCAGTGGATTACTAGCGGAGTCCTACGAGCAGTACTTC. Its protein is CASSGLLAESYEQYF.

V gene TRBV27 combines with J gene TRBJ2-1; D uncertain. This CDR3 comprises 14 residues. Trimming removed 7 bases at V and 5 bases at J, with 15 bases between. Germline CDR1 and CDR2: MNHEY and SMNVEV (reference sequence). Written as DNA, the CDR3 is TGTGCCAGCAATAAAGGGTCGTTAAACAATGAGCAGTTCTTC. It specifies CASNKGSLNNEQFF.

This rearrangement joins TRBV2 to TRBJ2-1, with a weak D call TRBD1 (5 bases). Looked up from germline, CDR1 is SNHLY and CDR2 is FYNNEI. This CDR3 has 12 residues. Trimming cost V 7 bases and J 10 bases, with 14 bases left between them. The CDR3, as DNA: TGTGCCAGCATGGCGACAGTACGGGAGCAGTTCTTC. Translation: CASMATVREQFF.

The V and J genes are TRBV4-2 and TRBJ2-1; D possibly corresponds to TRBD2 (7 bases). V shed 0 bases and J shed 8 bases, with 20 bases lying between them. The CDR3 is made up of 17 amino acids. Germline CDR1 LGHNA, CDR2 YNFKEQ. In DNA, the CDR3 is TGTGCCAGCAGCCAAGATTGGAGGGGGGGCGAGGTTCATGAGCAGTTCTTC. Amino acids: CASSQDWRGGEVHEQFF.

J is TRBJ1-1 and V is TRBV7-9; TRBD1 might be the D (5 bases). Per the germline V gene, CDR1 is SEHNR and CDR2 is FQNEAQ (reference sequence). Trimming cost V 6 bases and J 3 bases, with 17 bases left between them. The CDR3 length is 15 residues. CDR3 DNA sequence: TGTGCCAGCAGACCTTCCTGGTCGGGGGACACTGAAGCTTTCTTT. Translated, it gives CASRPSWSGDTEAFF.

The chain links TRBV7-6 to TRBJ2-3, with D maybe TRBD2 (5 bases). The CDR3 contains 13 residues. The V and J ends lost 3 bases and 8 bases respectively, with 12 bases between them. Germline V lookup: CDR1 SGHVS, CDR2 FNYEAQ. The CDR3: CASSFRTFGTQYF. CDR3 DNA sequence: TGTGCCAGCAGCTTCAGGACTTTCGGTACGCAGTATTTT. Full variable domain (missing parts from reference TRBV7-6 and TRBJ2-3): GAGVSQSPRYKVTKRGQDVALRCDPISGHVSLYWYRQALGQGPEFLTYFNYEAQQDKSGLPNDRFSAERPEGSISTLTIQRTEQRDSAMYRCASSFRTFGTQYFGPGTRLTVL.

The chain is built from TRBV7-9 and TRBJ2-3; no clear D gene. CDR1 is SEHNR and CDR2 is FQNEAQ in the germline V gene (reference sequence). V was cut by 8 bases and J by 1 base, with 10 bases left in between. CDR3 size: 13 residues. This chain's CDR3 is CASYSVGTDTQYF. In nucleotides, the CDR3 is TGTGCCAGCTATTCCGTGGGCACAGATACGCAGTATTTT.

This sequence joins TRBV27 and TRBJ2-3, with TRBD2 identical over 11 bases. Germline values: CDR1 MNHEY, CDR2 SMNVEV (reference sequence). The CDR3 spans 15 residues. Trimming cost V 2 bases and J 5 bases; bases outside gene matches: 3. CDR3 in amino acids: CASSLTSGSIDTQYF. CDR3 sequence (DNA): TGTGCCAGCAGTTTAACTAGCGGGAGTATAGATACGCAGTATTTT.

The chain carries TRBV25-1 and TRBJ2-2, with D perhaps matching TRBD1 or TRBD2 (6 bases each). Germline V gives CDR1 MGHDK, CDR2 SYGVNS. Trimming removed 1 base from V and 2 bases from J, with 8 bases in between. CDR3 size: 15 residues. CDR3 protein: CASSESGGNTGELFF. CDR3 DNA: TGTGCCAGCAGTGAATCCGGGGGCAACACCGGGGAGCTGTTTTTT. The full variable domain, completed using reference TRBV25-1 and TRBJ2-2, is EADIYQTPRYLVIGTGKKITLECSQTMGHDKMYWYQQDPGMELHLIHYSYGVNSTEKGDLSSESTVSRIRTEHFPLTLESARPSHTSQYLCASSESGGNTGELFFGEGSRLTVL.

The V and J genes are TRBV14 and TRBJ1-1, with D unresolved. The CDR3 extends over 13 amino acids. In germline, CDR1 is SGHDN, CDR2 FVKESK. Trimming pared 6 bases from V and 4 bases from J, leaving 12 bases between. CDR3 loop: CASRPHESTEAFF. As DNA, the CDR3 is TGTGCCAGCAGACCACACGAATCCACTGAAGCTTTCTTT.

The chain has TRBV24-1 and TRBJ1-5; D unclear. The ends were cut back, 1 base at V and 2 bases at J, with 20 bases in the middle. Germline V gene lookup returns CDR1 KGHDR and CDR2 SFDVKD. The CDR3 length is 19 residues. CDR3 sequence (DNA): TGTGCCACCAGTGATTTTCGGTGGTTCCCCAAAAAAGGCAATCAGCCCCAGCATTTT. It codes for CATSDFRWFPKKGNQPQHF.

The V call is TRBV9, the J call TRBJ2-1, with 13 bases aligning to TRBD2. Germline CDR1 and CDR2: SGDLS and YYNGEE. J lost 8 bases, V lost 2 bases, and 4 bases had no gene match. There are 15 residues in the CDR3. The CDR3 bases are TGTGCCAGCAGCGTCGGGACTAGCGGGATAGATGAGCAGTTCTTC. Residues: CASSVGTSGIDEQFF.

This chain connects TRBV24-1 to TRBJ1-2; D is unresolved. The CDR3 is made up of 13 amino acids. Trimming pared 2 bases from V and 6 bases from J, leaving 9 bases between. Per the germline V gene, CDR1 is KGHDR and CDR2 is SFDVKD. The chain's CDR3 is CATSDSATNGYTF. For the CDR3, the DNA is TGTGCCACCAGTGATTCAGCGACAAATGGCTACACCTTC.

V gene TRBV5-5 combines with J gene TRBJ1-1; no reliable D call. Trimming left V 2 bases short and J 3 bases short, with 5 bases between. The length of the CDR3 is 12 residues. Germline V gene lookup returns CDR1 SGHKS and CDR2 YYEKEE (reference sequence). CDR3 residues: CASSFWDTEAFF. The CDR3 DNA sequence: TGTGCCAGCAGCTTTTGGGACACTGAAGCTTTCTTT.

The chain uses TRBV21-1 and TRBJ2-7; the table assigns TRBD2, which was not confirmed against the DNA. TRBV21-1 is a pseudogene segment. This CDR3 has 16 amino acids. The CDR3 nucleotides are TGTGCCAGCAGCAAAAGGGGGCGGGAGGGCCTGTACGAGCAGTACTTC. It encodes CASSKRGREGLYEQYF.

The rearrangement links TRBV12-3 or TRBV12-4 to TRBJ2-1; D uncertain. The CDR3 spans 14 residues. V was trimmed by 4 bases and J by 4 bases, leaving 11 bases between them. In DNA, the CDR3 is TGTGCCAGCAGTTACCTAGGGCCGTACAATGAGCAGTTCTTC. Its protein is CASSYLGPYNEQFF.